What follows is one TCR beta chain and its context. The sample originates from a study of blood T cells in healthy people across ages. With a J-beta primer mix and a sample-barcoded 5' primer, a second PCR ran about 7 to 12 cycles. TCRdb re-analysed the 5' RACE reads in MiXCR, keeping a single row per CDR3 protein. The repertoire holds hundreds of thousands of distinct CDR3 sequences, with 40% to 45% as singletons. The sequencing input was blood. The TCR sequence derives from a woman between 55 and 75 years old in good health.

The CDR3, as DNA: TGTGCCAGCAGCTTAACGTTCGGACCCCTCCACTTT. Translation: CASSLTFGPLHF. The chain carries TRBV7-3 and TRBJ1-6; no reliable D call. This CDR3 spans 12 amino acids. The V end lost 0 bases, the J end lost 12 bases, and 6 bases lay between the germline ends. Germline CDR1 and CDR2: SGHTA and FQGTGA.